Below are 9 T cell receptor beta chains sequenced from a single sample in a study of blood T cells in healthy people across ages. A second PCR, run for about 6 to 12 cycles, used a sample-barcoded 5' primer plus a J-beta primer mix. MiXCR, applied by TCRdb to the 5' RACE reads, yields one record per CDR3 protein. The sample consists of about 590,000 distinct CDR3 sequences, 25% to 35% of them appearing once. The source material was blood. Every receptor here comes from a woman older than 75 in good health.

This clonotype turned up a few times. CDR3 amino acids: CASSTMQVKISNQPQHF. In DNA, the CDR3 is TGTGCCAGCAGCACGATGCAGGTTAAGATTAGCAATCAGCCCCAGCATTTT. V is TRBV21-1 and J is TRBJ1-5. TRBV21-1 is a documented pseudogene. The CDR3 length is 17 residues.

The chain combines TRBV7-9 with TRBJ2-1, with 9 positions matching TRBD2. Germline loops: CDR1 SEHNR, CDR2 FQNEAQ (reference sequence). The V segment lost 0 bases and the J segment 5 bases; nucleotides outside the gene matches: 2. This CDR3 spans 15 amino acids. This chain's CDR3 is CASSLAAGGDNEQFF. The CDR3 coding sequence is TGTGCCAGCAGCTTAGCGGCGGGAGGGGACAATGAGCAGTTCTTC. Drawing the rest from reference TRBV7-9 and TRBJ2-1, the complete variable domain is DTGVSQNPRHKITKRGQNVTFRCDPISEHNRLYWYRQTLGQGPEFLTYFQNEAQLEKSRLLSDRFSAERPKGSFSTLEIQRTEQGDSAMYLCASSLAAGGDNEQFFGPGTRLTVL.

There are many counts of this clonotype. The J gene is TRBJ2-1, the V gene TRBV28; 10 nucleotides align to TRBD2. CDR1 is MDHEN and CDR2 is SYDVKM in the germline V gene. J was trimmed by 8 bases and V by 8 bases; bases with no gene match: 9. The CDR3 is 14 amino acids. The CDR3 loop is CASLPSGTSDEQFF. The CDR3 coding sequence is TGTGCCAGCCTACCCTCCGGGACTAGCGATGAGCAGTTCTTC.

In its sample, this clonotype was seen many times. The chain joins TRBV9 to TRBJ2-6; possibly TRBD1 for D (6 bases). Per germline, CDR1 SGDLS and CDR2 YYNGEE. The ends were cut back, 5 bases at V and 2 bases at J, with 20 bases in the middle. This CDR3 has 18 residues. CDR3 loop: CASSGTYRVRAGANVLTF. The CDR3 DNA reads TGTGCCAGCAGTGGGACATACAGGGTTCGGGCTGGGGCCAACGTCCTGACTTTC.

This clonotype was observed many times. This rearrangement joins TRBV6-6 to TRBJ2-1; 10 positions match TRBD1. The CDR3 has 15 residues. With V trimmed by 6 bases and J by 5 bases, 7 bases remained unmatched. CDR1 and CDR2 from the germline V gene are MNHNY and SVGAGI (reference sequence). The CDR3 spells CASRSGTGAHNEQFF. The CDR3 bases are TGTGCCAGCAGGTCCGGGACAGGGGCGCACAATGAGCAGTTCTTC.

This clonotype appeared many times. V gene TRBV20-1 combines with J gene TRBJ1-2; D is undetermined. The germline gives CDR1 DFQATT, CDR2 SNEGSKA (reference sequence). V was trimmed by 2 bases and J by 2 bases, leaving 6 bases between them. The CDR3 loop spans 12 amino acids. CDR3 sequence reads: CSARQNNYGYTF. As DNA, the CDR3 is TGCAGTGCTAGACAAAACAACTATGGCTACACCTTC.

V and J are TRBV4-1 and TRBJ2-7; D perhaps matches TRBD2 (7 bases). The germline V gene has CDR1 MGHRA and CDR2 YSYEKL. Trimming left V 0 bases short and J 1 base short, with 25 bases between. The CDR3 is 20 residues long. The CDR3 region has the DNA TGCGCCAGCAGCCAAGATCTGGGGGCGCGAGGTGGGAGGGCTTCCTACGAGCAGTACTTC. Translation gives CASSQDLGARGGRASYEQYF.

This clonotype was seen many times. The rearrangement uses TRBV6-1 and TRBJ2-3, with 10 bases identical to TRBD1. The CDR3 extends over 14 amino acids. Losses at the gene ends were 10 bases for V and 4 bases for J; bases not matched to a gene: 8. CDR1 is MNHNS, CDR2 SASEGT, per germline. The CDR3 spells CANADRGGPDTQYF. As DNA, the CDR3 is TGTGCCAACGCGGACAGGGGGGGACCAGATACGCAGTATTTT.

This clonotype showed up many times. The chain links TRBV5-4 to TRBJ1-2, with 10 bases lining up with TRBD1. The V gene's germline CDR1 is SGHNT and CDR2 YYREEE (reference sequence). This CDR3 is 13 amino acids long. J was trimmed by 8 bases and V by 3 bases; bases with no gene match: 4. The DNA for the CDR3 is TGTGCCAGCAGCTCGGACAGGGGGAGAGGCTACACCTTC. It specifies CASSSDRGRGYTF.